The 25 T cell receptor beta chains below all came from one sample that was sequenced in a study of PD-L1 blockade in urothelial cancer. Repertoires were generated with immunoSEQ multiplex PCR, while TCRdb's copy carries only in-frame clones and drops some. The data hold 40,000 to 45,000 clones, with more than 75% observed a single time. The material sequenced was PBMCs, taken around atezolizumab (anti-PD-L1) treatment. The receptors stem from a man in his 70s with urothelial cancer.

The chain uses TRBV14 and TRBJ1-3; 8 nucleotides match TRBD1. This CDR3 has 17 amino acids. CDR1 and CDR2 (germline): SGHDN, FVKESK. The V and J ends lost 5 bases and 0 bases, in that order; junction bases with no gene match: 9. CDR3 protein: CASSYRTGTISGNTIYF. CDR3 coding DNA: TGTGCCAGCAGCTACCGGACAGGGACAATCTCTGGAAACACCATATATTTT.

The rearrangement uses TRBV2 and TRBJ2-1; TRBD2 matches 7 bases. CDR1 and CDR2 from the germline V gene are SNHLY and FYNNEI. The CDR3 contains 13 residues. After removal of 1 base from V and 11 bases from J, the junction contained 5 bases not matched to a gene. This CDR3 reads CASSEGGGAKQFF. The CDR3 DNA reads TGTGCCAGCAGTGAAGGGGGAGGGGCAAAGCAGTTCTTC.

V is TRBV5-6 and J is TRBJ2-7; possible D gene TRBD1, 6 bases. CDR3 length: 15 amino acids. CDR1 is SGHDT, CDR2 YYEEEE, per germline. The V and J ends lost 4 bases and 1 base respectively, with 15 bases between them. The CDR3 sequence is CASSGERDTSYEQYF. The CDR3, as DNA: TGTGCCAGCAGCGGGGAACGGGACACTTCCTACGAGCAGTACTTC.

The chain is built from TRBV5-8 and TRBJ1-1; 9 positions agree with TRBD1. After removal of 4 bases from V and 1 base from J, the junction contained 5 bases not matched to a gene. CDR3 length: 15 amino acids. Germline V gene data show CDR1 as SGHTS and CDR2 as YDEGEE. The chain's CDR3 is CASSPGQGKNTEAFF. CDR3 nucleotides: TGTGCCAGCAGCCCGGGACAGGGAAAGAACACTGAAGCTTTCTTT.

The chain is built from TRBV6-1 and TRBJ1-2, with TRBD1 matching 9 bases. The CDR3 totals 13 residues. V dropped 11 bases and J dropped 6; count of bases not matched to a gene: 10. Germline assignment: CDR1 MNHNS and CDR2 SASEGT. The CDR3 coding sequence is TGTGCCGGAGAGGGACAGGGTATAGATGGCTACACCTTC. Protein: CAGEGQGIDGYTF.

The chain is built from TRBV29-1 and TRBJ2-7, with 11 bases fitting TRBD2. The CDR3 is 16 residues long. Germline CDR1 and CDR2: SQVTM and ANQGSEA. V lost 0 bases, J lost 5 bases, and 9 bases stayed unmatched. This CDR3 reads CSVEDRASGRLNEQYF. In DNA, the CDR3 is TGCAGCGTTGAAGATCGGGCTAGCGGGAGGCTTAACGAGCAGTACTTC.

V is TRBV5-1 and J is TRBJ1-4; the D gene is possibly TRBD1 (5 bases). Deletions cut 1 base from V and 6 bases from J, with 13 bases between. From germline, CDR1 is SGHRS and CDR2 YFSETQ. The CDR3 is 15 residues long. The CDR3 DNA sequence: TGCGCCAGCAGCTTGTGGCAGGGTGGAGATGAAAAACTGTTTTTT. This gives the protein CASSLWQGGDEKLFF. The complete variable domain, with remaining parts taken from reference TRBV5-1 and TRBJ1-4, reads KAGVTQTPRYLIKTRGQQVTLSCSPISGHRSVSWYQQTPGQGLQFLFEYFSETQRNKGNFPGRFSGRQFSNSRSEMNVSTLELGDSALYLCASSLWQGGDEKLFFGSGTQLSVL.

This clone was detected a few times. The V gene is TRBV7-3, the J gene TRBJ2-7; D not resolved. Germline CDR1 and CDR2: SGHTA and FQGTGA. V was shortened by 3 bases and J by 2 bases, with 8 bases between the two germline ends. The CDR3 contains 13 residues. The CDR3 DNA follows: TGTGCCAGCAGCTTTTTCCGGGCCTACGAGCAGTACTTC. Its translation is CASSFFRAYEQYF.

In DNA form, the CDR3 reads TGTGCCAGCAGCTTCCCGCAGGGAAACTCCTACAATGAGCAGTTCTTC. It encodes CASSFPQGNSYNEQFF. The chain couples TRBV5-6 to TRBJ2-1; D is perhaps TRBD1 (5 bases). Trimming left V 2 bases short and J 0 bases short, with 12 bases between. Per germline, CDR1 SGHDT and CDR2 YYEEEE. There are 16 residues in the CDR3.

The count of this clone is one. The chain uses TRBV11-2 and TRBJ2-7, with D possibly being TRBD2 (5 bases). The CDR3 spans 12 residues. Germline V lookup: CDR1 SGHAT, CDR2 FQNNGV. Trimming shortened V by 8 bases and J by 1 base, and 9 bases separated the two germline ends. The CDR3 here is CASHSGSYEQYF. The CDR3 DNA reads TGTGCCAGCCACTCGGGGTCCTACGAGCAGTACTTC.

This clone was counted once. The chain couples TRBV29-1 to TRBJ2-1; TRBD1 matches 9 bases. This CDR3 region has 13 residues. Germline lookup yields CDR1 SQVTM and CDR2 ANQGSEA. Unmatched junction bases numbered 3, after V lost 4 bases and J lost 5 bases. As DNA, the CDR3 is TGCAGCGTTGGGGACAGGGTCAACAATGAGCAGTTCTTC. This encodes CSVGDRVNNEQFF.

This chain uses TRBV2 with TRBJ2-1; perhaps TRBD1 as D (5 bases). V lost 5 bases to trimming and J lost 6 bases, with 11 bases between them. Per germline, CDR1 SNHLY and CDR2 FYNNEI. The CDR3 covers 13 residues. CDR3 nucleotides: TGTGCCAGCAGTTTGGGGCTACCCAATGAGCAGTTCTTC. It is translated as CASSLGLPNEQFF.

This chain connects TRBV6-1 to TRBJ2-1; unclear D gene. The CDR3 is made up of 14 amino acids. Germline assignment: CDR1 MNHNS and CDR2 SASEGT. Trimming removed 7 bases from V and 7 bases from J, with 17 bases in between. In nucleotides, the CDR3 is TGTGCCAGCACACAAGAATACTATGGGAATGAGCAGTTCTTC. Protein: CASTQEYYGNEQFF.

This chain links TRBV5-1 with TRBJ2-2; 9 bases are a match to TRBD1. There are 16 residues in the CDR3. Per germline, CDR1 SGHRS and CDR2 YFSETQ. J gave up 5 bases and V 0 bases, and 5 bases lay outside the gene matches. Here the CDR3 reads CASSLVPQGATGELFF. Written as DNA, the CDR3 is TGCGCCAGCAGCTTGGTCCCACAGGGGGCGACCGGGGAGCTGTTTTTT.

The chain recombines TRBV10-3 with TRBJ2-1; possible D gene TRBD2, 5 bases. The germline CDR1 and CDR2 sequences are ENHRY and SYGVKD. Between the trimmed V and J ends, which lost 10 bases and 8 bases, there was a span of 12 bases. The CDR3 is 11 amino acids. The CDR3 DNA is TGTGCCACCCGGGGAGATCATGAGCAGTTCTTC. It is translated as CATRGDHEQFF.

The chain recombines TRBV2 with TRBJ2-7; perhaps TRBD2 as D (6 bases). The germline gives CDR1 SNHLY, CDR2 FYNNEI. This CDR3 comprises 13 residues. With 2 bases removed from V and 9 bases from J, the gap between germline ends came to 14 bases. The CDR3 DNA reads as TGTGCCAGCAGTGAACGGAGGATGGGGGGGCAGTACTTC. This translates into CASSERRMGGQYF.

V usage is TRBV5-1 and J usage is TRBJ2-7, with 8 bases that match TRBD1. Looked up from germline, CDR1 is SGHRS and CDR2 is YFSETQ. CDR3 size: 14 residues. V gave up 0 bases and J gave up 2 bases; unmatched junction bases: 1. The CDR3 region is CASSLAQGAYEQYF. In nucleotides, the CDR3 is TGCGCCAGCAGCTTGGCACAGGGGGCCTACGAGCAGTACTTC.

This clone was seen once. The rearrangement links TRBV2 to TRBJ2-7; 8 bases agree with TRBD1. Trimming at V came to 6 bases and at J to 5 bases, leaving 6 bases not matched to a gene. Germline V gene sequence: CDR1 SNHLY, CDR2 FYNNEI. This CDR3 spans 13 amino acids. CDR3 bases: TGTGCCAGCAGGGATGACAGGGGAGACGAGCAGTACTTC. Its protein is CASRDDRGDEQYF. The complete variable domain, with remaining parts taken from reference TRBV2 and TRBJ2-7, reads EPEVTQTPSHQVTQMGQEVILRCVPISNHLYFYWYRQILGQKVEFLVSFYNNEISEKSEIFDDQFSVERPDGSNFTLKIRSTKLEDSAMYFCASRDDRGDEQYFGPGTRLTVT.

The CDR3 DNA reads TGTGCCAGTAGTCCCCGGACAGGGTGGGCAGATACGCAGTATTTT. The encoded protein is CASSPRTGWADTQYF. This chain links TRBV19 with TRBJ2-3, with 8 bases identical to TRBD1. Germline V gene sequence: CDR1 LNHDA, CDR2 SQIVND (reference sequence). This CDR3 region has 15 residues. V dropped 5 bases and J dropped 4; count of bases not matched to a gene: 8.

The J gene is TRBJ2-1, the V gene TRBV11-3; 10 bases map to TRBD2. The J segment lost 6 bases and the V segment lost 5 bases, leaving 13 bases of the junction unmatched. The germline V gene has CDR1 SGHNT and CDR2 YENEEA. The CDR3 runs 17 residues. DNA of the CDR3: TGTGCCAGCAGCCCAGCCGGCGGGCTAGCGGGAGTCAATGAGCAGTTCTTC. Encoded protein: CASSPAGGLAGVNEQFF.

This clone was detected only once. This chain connects TRBV6-6 to TRBJ1-1; D call uncertain. The V end lost 2 bases, the J end lost 3 bases, and 13 bases lay between the germline ends. The CDR3 is 15 residues long. From germline, CDR1 is MNHNY and CDR2 SVGAGI (reference sequence). The CDR3 nucleotides read TGTGCCAGCAGTTACCCCGGCACAGCGGACACTGAAGCTTTCTTT. Translated: CASSYPGTADTEAFF.

The gene calls are TRBV19 and TRBJ2-4; D might be TRBD1 (5 bases). The CDR3 length is 14 residues. Trimming stripped 8 bases from V and 8 bases from J, with 19 bases between. CDR1 and CDR2 (germline): LNHDA, SQIVND (reference sequence). The CDR3 region is CASAPGAGMDIQYF. The CDR3 bases are TGTGCCAGTGCCCCCGGAGCAGGGATGGACATTCAGTACTTC.

This chain connects TRBV6-1 to TRBJ1-1, with TRBD1 matching 7 bases. Germline V gene lookup returns CDR1 MNHNS and CDR2 SASEGT. The CDR3 contains 13 residues. V lost 6 bases to trimming and J lost 2 bases; unmatched junction nucleotides: 3. CDR3 region: CASRRTGNTEAFF. For the CDR3, the DNA is TGTGCCAGCAGGAGGACAGGTAACACTGAAGCTTTCTTT.

The chain joins TRBV29-1 to TRBJ1-1, with 10 bases aligning to TRBD1. The CDR3 spans 13 residues. The V gene end was trimmed by 6 bases and the J gene end by 5 bases; junction bases not matched to a gene: 6. Per germline, CDR1 SQVTM and CDR2 ANQGSEA. The CDR3 here is CSVRTGGSTEAFF. In DNA, the CDR3 is TGCAGCGTCCGGACAGGGGGAAGTACTGAAGCTTTCTTT.

The V call is TRBV27, the J call TRBJ1-3, with 7 bases lining up with TRBD1. In germline, CDR1 is MNHEY, CDR2 SMNVEV (reference sequence). This CDR3 is 18 amino acids long. The V and J ends lost 5 bases and 0 bases, in that order; junction bases with no gene match: 13. CDR3 DNA: TGTGCCAGCAGTCTAACCCCCCCAGGGGGAGTCTCTGGAAACACCATATATTTT. Amino acid sequence: CASSLTPPGGVSGNTIYF.